A single sample gave rise to the 22 T cell receptor beta chains below, sequenced in a study of blood T cell repertoires in COVID-19. Libraries were prepared by immunoSEQ multiplex PCR; TCRdb keeps only in-frame clonotypes and omits some of them. The data contain about 290,000 clones, 89% of them seen just once; the ten biggest clones take up 11%. The sample comprised peripheral blood. These receptors all stem from a woman in her 30s with COVID-19, enrolled during active disease.

This clone was observed many times. This CDR3 is also generated by other DNA sequences in the sample. The chain links TRBV27 to TRBJ2-5; 7 bases are a match to TRBD2. Germline lookup yields CDR1 MNHEY and CDR2 SMNVEV (reference sequence). The J segment lost 1 base and the V segment lost 5 bases, leaving 7 bases of the junction unmatched. The CDR3 sequence is 15 residues long. CDR3 in amino acids: CASSTKWGGQETQYF. As DNA, the CDR3 is TGTGCCAGCAGTACCAAGTGGGGGGGCCAAGAGACCCAGTACTTC.

The chain couples TRBV24-1 to TRBJ2-3; the match to TRBD1 covers 8 bases. In germline, CDR1 is KGHDR, CDR2 SFDVKD. J was trimmed by 4 bases and V by 4 bases; bases with no gene match: 6. This CDR3 contains 15 residues. Here the CDR3 DNA reads TGTGCCACCAGTGACACCCGACAGGGGTCAGATACGCAGTATTTT. Translated: CATSDTRQGSDTQYF.

The chain links TRBV6-1 to TRBJ1-4; maybe TRBD1 (6 bases). V gave up 3 bases and J gave up 2 bases, with 10 bases separating them. This CDR3 spans 15 amino acids. Germline assignment: CDR1 MNHNS and CDR2 SASEGT. CDR3 DNA: TGTGCCAGCAGTGATCAGACAGGCACTAATGAAAAACTGTTTTTT. This translates into CASSDQTGTNEKLFF.

V is TRBV7-9 and J is TRBJ1-4, with D unclear. The germline V gene encodes CDR1 SEHNR and CDR2 FQNEAQ (reference sequence). The CDR3 length is 14 residues. V lost 5 bases to trimming and J lost 5 bases, with 12 bases between them. The CDR3 DNA is TGTGCCAGCAGCCGGGAAAACGGGAATGAAAAACTGTTTTTT. It is translated as CASSRENGNEKLFF.

The gene calls are TRBV19 and TRBJ1-5, with D hard to call. Between the trimmed V and J ends, which lost 7 bases and 0 bases, there was a span of 13 bases. From germline, CDR1 is LNHDA and CDR2 SQIVND (reference sequence). This CDR3 contains 15 residues. The CDR3 coding sequence is TGTGCCAGTATGATCCACAAGTATAGCAATCAGCCCCAGCATTTT. This codes for CASMIHKYSNQPQHF.

This sequence joins TRBV6-5 and TRBJ2-7, with 12 bases that match TRBD1. Germline V gene data show CDR1 as MNHEY and CDR2 as SVGAGI. V dropped 5 bases and J dropped 6; count of bases not matched to a gene: 8. This CDR3 spans 15 amino acids. CDR3: CASSPSGTGGREQYF. CDR3 DNA: TGTGCCAGCAGTCCCTCCGGGACAGGGGGCCGCGAGCAGTACTTC.

This rearrangement joins TRBV19 to TRBJ2-1; 7 nucleotides align to TRBD1. Losses at the gene ends were 5 bases for V and 4 bases for J; bases not matched to a gene: 5. This CDR3 has 14 amino acids. The germline V gene encodes CDR1 LNHDA and CDR2 SQIVND (reference sequence). This chain's CDR3 is CASSRARGYNEQFF. The CDR3 DNA reads TGTGCCAGTAGTCGAGCCAGGGGGTACAATGAGCAGTTCTTC.

This sequence joins TRBV6-5 and TRBJ1-6; D not certain. The V gene's germline CDR1 is MNHEY and CDR2 SVGAGI. The length of the CDR3 is 11 residues. The V and J ends lost 10 bases and 12 bases respectively, with 13 bases between them. CDR3 amino acids: CATRLGGPLHF. The DNA of the CDR3 is TGTGCCACCCGCCTCGGCGGACCCCTCCACTTT.

The CDR3 loop reads CASASSLYNEQFF. DNA of the CDR3: TGTGCCAGCGCCTCTTCCCTATACAATGAGCAGTTCTTC. The rearrangement links TRBV7-9 to TRBJ2-1; D call uncertain. The V gene lost 8 bases and the J gene lost 4 bases, with 12 bases spanning the gap. Per germline, CDR1 SEHNR and CDR2 FQNEAQ (reference sequence). The CDR3 spans 13 residues.

The gene calls are TRBV12-3 or TRBV12-4 and TRBJ1-3; D gene unclear. V was cut by 8 bases and J by 0 bases, with 8 bases left in between. CDR3 length: 13 residues. The CDR3 protein is CASAESSGNTIYF. The CDR3 nucleotides read TGTGCCAGCGCTGAGAGCTCTGGAAACACCATATATTTT.

The genes are TRBV27 and TRBJ2-7, with 7 bases identical to TRBD1. V shed 6 bases, J shed 4 bases, and the junction held 9 bases outside the gene matches. The CDR3 spans 14 residues. The germline CDR1 and CDR2 sequences are MNHEY and SMNVEV (reference sequence). The chain's CDR3 is CASRPRGLGYEQYF. The DNA of the CDR3 is TGTGCCAGCAGACCCAGGGGGTTAGGGTACGAGCAGTACTTC.

V is TRBV4-1 and J is TRBJ2-1; 9 nucleotides match TRBD2. Germline values: CDR1 MGHRA, CDR2 YSYEKL. J gave up 1 base and V 4 bases, and 5 bases lay outside the gene matches. This CDR3 is built from 16 residues. This CDR3 is CASSLLAGTSYNEQFF. The CDR3 region has the DNA TGCGCCAGCAGCCTCCTAGCGGGGACATCCTACAATGAGCAGTTCTTC.

This chain connects TRBV12-3 or TRBV12-4 to TRBJ2-5, with TRBD2 identical over 7 bases. V shed 2 bases, J shed 5 bases, and the junction held 2 bases outside the gene matches. This CDR3 comprises 13 residues. The CDR3 spells CASSLRGGETQYF. CDR3 sequence (DNA): TGTGCCAGCAGTTTAAGGGGAGGGGAGACCCAGTACTTC.

The chain joins TRBV11-2 to TRBJ2-5; the D gene is possibly TRBD2 (5 bases). Trimming pared 2 bases from V and 5 bases from J, leaving 9 bases between. The V gene's germline CDR1 is SGHAT and CDR2 FQNNGV. The CDR3 contains 13 residues. For the CDR3, the DNA is TGTGCCAGCAGCTTACCTAGCAAGGAGACCCAGTACTTC. Translated: CASSLPSKETQYF.

V gene TRBV2 combines with J gene TRBJ2-3; D possibly corresponds to TRBD1 (6 bases). With 9 bases removed from V and 2 bases from J, the gap between germline ends came to 9 bases. The CDR3 is 12 amino acids. Germline V gene lookup returns CDR1 SNHLY and CDR2 FYNNEI. The CDR3 here is CARTGFTDTQYF. The CDR3 nucleotides read TGTGCCAGGACAGGATTCACAGATACGCAGTATTTT.

This clone was recorded a few times. The V gene is TRBV6-5, the J gene TRBJ1-1, with D unresolved. V gave up 5 bases and J gave up 1 base, with 8 bases separating them. This CDR3 is built from 13 residues. CDR1 and CDR2 from the germline V gene are MNHEY and SVGAGI. The CDR3 loop reads CASSISPNTEAFF. Written as DNA, the CDR3 is TGTGCCAGCAGTATCTCTCCGAACACTGAAGCTTTCTTT.

The rearrangement joins TRBV6-2 or TRBV6-3 to TRBJ1-5; a possible D gene is TRBD1 (6 bases). Looked up from germline, CDR1 is MNHEY and CDR2 is SVGEGT. The V end was cut by 6 bases, the J end by 3 bases, with 21 bases between. This CDR3 is built from 17 residues. CDR3 coding DNA: TGTGCCAGCAGCCCCCCGGGGGGGGCTCGAGACAATCAGCCCCAGCATTTT. It codes for CASSPPGGARDNQPQHF.

V and J are TRBV5-1 and TRBJ1-1, with TRBD1 matching over 9 bases. Germline V lookup: CDR1 SGHRS, CDR2 YFSETQ. V trimming: 1 base; J trimming: 1 base; junction bases outside the gene matches: 5. The CDR3 totals 16 residues. The CDR3 sequence is CASSLLGDRANTEAFF. Here the CDR3 DNA reads TGCGCCAGCAGCTTGCTAGGGGACAGGGCGAACACTGAAGCTTTCTTT. Drawing the rest from reference TRBV5-1 and TRBJ1-1, the complete variable domain is KAGVTQTPRYLIKTRGQQVTLSCSPISGHRSVSWYQQTPGQGLQFLFEYFSETQRNKGNFPGRFSGRQFSNSRSEMNVSTLELGDSALYLCASSLLGDRANTEAFFGQGTRLTVV.

The chain links TRBV5-1 to TRBJ2-2; D ambiguous. Germline CDR1 reads SGHRS; CDR2 reads YFSETQ. The CDR3 covers 14 residues. Trimming cost V 5 bases and J 7 bases, with 15 bases left between them. CDR3 in amino acids: CASRPVARGGELFF. Written as DNA, the CDR3 is TGCGCCAGCAGACCGGTCGCTCGTGGCGGGGAGCTGTTTTTT.

The chain uses TRBV7-7 and TRBJ2-2; tentatively, D is TRBD2 (7 bases). CDR1 is SSHAT and CDR2 is FNYEAQ in the germline V gene (reference sequence). V lost 5 bases to trimming and J lost 3 bases, with 13 bases between them. The CDR3 has 15 residues. The CDR3 region has the DNA TGTGCCAGCAGCCTCCGGGGGGCGGACACCGGGGAGCTGTTTTTT. Encoded protein: CASSLRGADTGELFF. The complete variable domain, with remaining parts taken from reference TRBV7-7 and TRBJ2-2, reads GAGVSQSPRYKVTKRGQDVTLRCDPISSHATLYWYQQALGQGPEFLTYFNYEAQPDKSGLPSDRFSAERPEGSISTLTIQRTEQRDSAMYRCASSLRGADTGELFFGEGSRLTVL.

A single count supports this clone. The chain employs TRBV11-2 and TRBJ2-7; no reliable D call. V lost 2 bases to trimming and J lost 2 bases, with 10 bases between them. The CDR3 spans 14 residues. From germline, CDR1 is SGHAT and CDR2 FQNNGV. CDR3 in DNA: TGTGCCAGCAGCTTAAATCCAAGCCCCTACGAGCAGTACTTC. This codes for CASSLNPSPYEQYF.

This clone was observed a few times. This chain connects TRBV5-4 to TRBJ2-1, with TRBD2 identical over 8 bases. CDR3 size: 14 residues. The ends lost 9 bases at V and 2 bases at J; junction bases unmatched: 7. The germline V gene has CDR1 SGHNT and CDR2 YYREEE (reference sequence). The CDR3 coding sequence is TGTGCCACCTCGAGCGGGGGCACCTACAATGAGCAGTTCTTC. Translation: CATSSGGTYNEQFF.